This T cell receptor (beta chain) came from a study of response to subunit inactivated influenza vaccine. This clonotype was seen a few times. TCRdb redid the calling of the RT-PCR reads with MiXCR, one entry per CDR3 protein. The table lists roughly 650,000 distinct CDR3 sequences, around 15% of them singletons, with 7.6% in the top ten. CDR1 SGDLS and CDR2 YYNGEE come from the germline V gene. V was clipped by 4 bases and J by 2 bases; unmatched bases: 7. The CDR3 runs 16 residues. This chain connects TRBV9 to TRBJ2-1, with TRBD2 matching 9 bases. The receptor comes from a middle-aged man who received an inactivated influenza vaccine. Sample: PBMCs from blood, taken roughly 15 days before vaccination. Written as DNA, the CDR3 is TGTGCCAGCAGCCCCGGGAGCGGGGGGACCTACAATGAGCAGTTCTTC. Amino acid sequence: CASSPGSGGTYNEQFF.